Listed below are T cell receptor beta chains from one sample, sequenced in a study of blood T cell repertoires in COVID-19. Here immunoSEQ multiplex PCR was the method, and the copy in TCRdb shows in-frame clones only, minus some. The sample includes 120,000 or so clones, around four fifths seen only once; the top ten take around 25%. The specimen was peripheral blood. The origin of the receptors is a human donor in a cohort sampled during active COVID-19. The conserved cysteine and the conserved F or W are not part of the CDR3 here. A D gene is named only where the DNA matches it firmly.

.	TRBJ2-7	TRBV6-5	ASRILSGTGEQY
.	TRBJ1-2	TRBV4-3	ASSQDHRVYFGYT
.	TRBJ2-5	TRBV7-2	ASSLILGAQETQY
TRBD2	TRBJ2-1	TRBV14	ASSLRLAATVQF
TRBD1	TRBJ1-2	TRBV28	ASSPDGTGRGYT
TRBD2	TRBJ2-1	TRBV9	ASSVELAVSSYNEQF
TRBD1	TRBJ1-5	TRBV7-9	ASSFGQGTEPQH
TRBD2	TRBJ2-1	TRBV10-1	ASRGSGTSGTRLSYNEQF
.	TRBJ2-2	TRBV7-9	AVTQGVKNTGELF
.	TRBJ2-7	TRBV6-1	ASSESGRASYEQY
TRBD2	TRBJ2-1	TRBV7-2	ASSLGLGGGRDEQF
.	TRBJ2-1	TRBV7-9	ASSLAGGLNEQF
TRBD1	TRBJ2-7	TRBV27	ASSPWDRGNEQY
TRBD2	TRBJ2-3	TRBV19	ASSVSGRGDTQY
.	TRBJ1-1	TRBV28	ASSRLGVHPNTEAF
.	TRBJ2-7	TRBV6-5	ASSYKGSASYEQY
TRBD1	TRBJ2-7	TRBV18	ASSPHRGLDEQY
.	TRBJ1-5	TRBV2	ASRAGFNQPQH
.	TRBJ2-3	TRBV6-2/TRBV6-3	ASSTETDTQY
.	TRBJ1-4	TRBV10-3	ASRDGGGEKLF
TRBD1	TRBJ1-2	TRBV5-1	ASSRETGTNYGYT
TRBD1	TRBJ2-7	TRBV2	AGRQGISYEQY
TRBD1	TRBJ2-3	TRBV7-8	ASSRGTGGRTDTQY
.	TRBJ1-3	TRBV7-6	ASSLVSLSGNTIY
.	TRBJ2-2	TRBV28	ASSLSGANTGELF
.	TRBJ1-1	TRBV4-1	ASSRPGTEAF
TRBD1	TRBJ2-7	TRBV5-1	ASSDGQGASYEQY
.	TRBJ1-6	TRBV7-9	ASSLQGRPDSPLH
.	TRBJ1-5	TRBV11-3	ASSYALPTGLGQPQH
.	TRBJ2-3	TRBV11-3	ASSLGGADTQY
.	TRBJ2-1	TRBV4-2	ASSQEPAPSYNEQF
.	TRBJ1-2	TRBV9	ASSVASQVAYGYT
.	TRBJ1-1	TRBV7-2	ASSPLGQGSTEAF
.	TRBJ1-1	TRBV7-2	ASSLVAVMNTEAF
.	TRBJ2-2	TRBV9	ASSVSPPGSGTGELF
.	TRBJ2-7	TRBV11-2	ASSSGGRYEQY
.	TRBJ1-4	TRBV25-1	ASSGAGRRQGLF
.	TRBJ2-5	TRBV7-2	ASSLSAGQETQY
TRBD2	TRBJ2-3	TRBV6-4	ASSGTSGRRDTQY
.	TRBJ1-4	TRBV5-1	ASSLAAGRGNEKLF
TRBD1	TRBJ2-2	TRBV6-1	ASSEGDSPVWELF
TRBD1	TRBJ2-1	TRBV7-2	ASSLGQGFNEQF
.	TRBJ2-5	TRBV10-3	AISQEVTQETQY
.	TRBJ1-5	TRBV18	ASSSQRGNQPQH
TRBD1	TRBJ1-4	TRBV12-3/TRBV12-4	ASSDRADEKLF
.	TRBJ2-5	TRBV9	ASSVGAEQETQY
.	TRBJ1-3	TRBV5-4	ASSAGGGTGNTIY
TRBD1	TRBJ1-1	TRBV6-6	ASSYPVQGPYTEAF
TRBD1	TRBJ2-2	TRBV4-1	ASSQPARTGAYRELF
TRBD1	TRBJ1-2	TRBV7-9	ASSPGQHANSGYT
.	TRBJ1-1	TRBV7-9	ASSHSFPEAF